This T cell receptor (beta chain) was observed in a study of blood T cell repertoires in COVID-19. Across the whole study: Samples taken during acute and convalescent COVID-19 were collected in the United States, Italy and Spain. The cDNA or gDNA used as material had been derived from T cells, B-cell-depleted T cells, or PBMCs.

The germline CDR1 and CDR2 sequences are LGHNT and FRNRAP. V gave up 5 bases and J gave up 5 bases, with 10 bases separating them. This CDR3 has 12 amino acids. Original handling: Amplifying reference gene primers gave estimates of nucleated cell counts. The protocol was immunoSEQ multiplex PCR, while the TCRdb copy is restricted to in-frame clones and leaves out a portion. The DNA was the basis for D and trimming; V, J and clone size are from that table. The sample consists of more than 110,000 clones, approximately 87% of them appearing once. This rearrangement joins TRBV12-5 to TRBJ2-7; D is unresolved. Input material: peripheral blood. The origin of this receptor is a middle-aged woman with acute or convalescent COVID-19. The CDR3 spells CASGTTPHEQYF. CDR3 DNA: TGTGCTAGTGGTACAACGCCCCACGAGCAGTACTTC.